This TCR beta chain was identified in a study of T-cell reconstitution after alpha-beta-depleted transplantation in children. The TCRbeta library was prepared with unique molecular identifiers. MiXCR, run by TCRdb on the PCR reads, gives a single entry per CDR3 protein. The sample lists hundreds of thousands of distinct CDR3 sequences; roughly 24% were seen once. Study outcomes and limitations: T cells produced anew were the main source of T-cell counts and diversity one year after transplant. High day-60 TCRbeta diversity in some patients came from surviving recipient T cells and thymic progenitors. About two months after transplant, alpha-beta T cells reportedly came from several hundred expanded graft clones.

This clonotype has just a few counts. Its antigen is as yet unknown. Deletions cut 10 bases from V and 6 bases from J, with 15 bases between. This CDR3 has 12 amino acids. The sequence was obtained from a boy under two years old who had a stem cell transplant for acute myeloid leukemia, so the T cells may come from the graft donor. The chain recombines TRBV12-3 or TRBV12-4 with TRBJ1-1; D ambiguous. Sequenced material: PBMCs, mostly from graft donor cells, taken 360 days after TCRalphabeta/CD19-depleted stem cell transplant. CDR3: CAITTRTPEAFF. CDR3 nucleotide sequence: TGTGCCATCACGACGCGGACGCCTGAAGCTTTCTTT.